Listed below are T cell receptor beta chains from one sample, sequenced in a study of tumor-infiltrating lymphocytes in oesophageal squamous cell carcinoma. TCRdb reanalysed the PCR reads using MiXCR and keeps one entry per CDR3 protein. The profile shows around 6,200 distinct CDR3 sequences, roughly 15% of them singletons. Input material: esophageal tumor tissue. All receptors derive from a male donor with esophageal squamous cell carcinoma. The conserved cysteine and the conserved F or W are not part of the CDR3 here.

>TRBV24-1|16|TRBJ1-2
ATSDPGTGGAPGYGYT
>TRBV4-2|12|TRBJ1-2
ASSQTGGAYGYT
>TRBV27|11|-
ATQDSDTYEQY
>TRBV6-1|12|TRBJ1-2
ASSYNNRNYGYT
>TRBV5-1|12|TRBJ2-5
ASSLGTQATAQY
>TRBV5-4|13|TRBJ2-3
AIPTDNLLGDTQY
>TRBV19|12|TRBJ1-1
ASSTRGGGTEAF
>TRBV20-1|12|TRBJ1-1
SARLGAGGPEAF
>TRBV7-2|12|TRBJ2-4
ASSRRLNTGELY
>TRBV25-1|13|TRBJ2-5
ASSVSRQYQETQY
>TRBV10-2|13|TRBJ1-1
ASSPGQGLITEAF
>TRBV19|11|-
ASSRDRGYEQY
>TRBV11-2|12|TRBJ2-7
ASSAGQGSYEQY
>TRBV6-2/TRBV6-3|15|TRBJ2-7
ASMYGGGARRSYEQY
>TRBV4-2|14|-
ASSQEGGGTPYEQY
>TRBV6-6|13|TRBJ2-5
ASRYGAGGPNEGF
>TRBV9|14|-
ASSAGTSGVYNEQF
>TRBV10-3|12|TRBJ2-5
AISAGQTQETQY
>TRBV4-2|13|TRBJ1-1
ASSQPTQSYTEAF
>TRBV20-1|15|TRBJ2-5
SASSQAVPSHYNEQY
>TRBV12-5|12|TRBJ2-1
ASGSGGSYNEQF
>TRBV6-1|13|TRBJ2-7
ASSTLAGGPDEQY
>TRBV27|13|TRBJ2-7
ASGPTGWSHYEQY
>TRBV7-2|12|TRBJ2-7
ASSLARGVYEQY
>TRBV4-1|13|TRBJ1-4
ASSQGTLGNEKLF
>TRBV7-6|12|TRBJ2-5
ASSLVAVQETQY
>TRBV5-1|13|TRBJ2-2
ASSRDLGPTGELF
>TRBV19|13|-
ASSHPGGVIYEQY